This T cell receptor delta chain was sequenced during a study of gamma-delta T cells after stem cell transplantation. TCRdb called clones anew from the RT-PCR reads with CATT. The sample has a few thousand delta-chain clones, less than 2% seen once. Notes on this clone: With only one base between it and a far larger clone, this is likely a read error.

The CDR3 totals 20 residues. The germline V gene has CDR1 GEAIGNYY and CDR2 EKD. Trimming cost V 1 base and J 0 bases; bases outside gene matches: 10. This chain connects TRDV2 to TRDJ3, with 8 bases that match TRDD3. This TCR was recovered from a human donor. It is not recorded whose cells these are; they may come from a transplant donor. Material: gamma-delta T cells. The CDR3 sequence is CACDTFVLGGTSWDTRQMFF. DNA for the CDR3: TGTGCCTGTGACACTTTTGTACTGGGGGGTACCTCCTGGGACACCCGACAGATGTTTTTC.